The next 23 T cell receptor beta chains were all read from a single sample in a study of molecular identifiers for immune sequencing clone quantification. TCRdb passed the PCR reads through MiXCR, listing each CDR3 protein once. The table has tens of thousands of distinct CDR3 sequences, around 20% seen once. Sequenced: naive CD8+ T cells from blood, with Jurkat cell RNA spiked in. Subset here: FACS-sorted CD8+CD4-CCR7+CD45RA+ naive T cells. Receptors originate from a human donor in good health. Some libraries in this study had Jurkat cell RNA spiked in.

This clonotype has a count of ten or more. The CDR3 region is CASSQTDSFGTQYF. CDR3 coding DNA: TGTGCCAGCAGCCAAACTGACAGCTTTGGGACCCAGTACTTC. The chain links TRBV3-1 to TRBJ2-5; the D gene is possibly TRBD1 (5 bases). With 2 bases removed from V and 7 bases from J, the gap between germline ends came to 14 bases. The germline gives CDR1 LGHDT, CDR2 YNNKEL (reference sequence). The CDR3 is 14 residues long.

There are many counts of this clonotype. The V call is TRBV5-6, the J call TRBJ1-1; tentative D call: TRBD1 (5 bases). The CDR3 contains 14 residues. CDR1 and CDR2 (germline): SGHDT, YYEEEE. The V end lost 0 bases, the J end lost 2 bases, and 8 bases lay between the germline ends. As DNA, the CDR3 is TGTGCCAGCAGCTTGGGCGGGGACAACACTGAAGCTTTCTTT. It is translated as CASSLGGDNTEAFF.

This clonotype was observed at least ten times. The chain is built from TRBV18 and TRBJ1-4; D is perhaps TRBD1 (5 bases). Trimming left V 0 bases short and J 8 bases short, with 16 bases between. This CDR3 region has 16 residues. The germline gives CDR1 KGHSH, CDR2 LQKENI. CDR3 sequence: CASSPPIRQGKEKLFF. CDR3 in DNA: TGTGCCAGCTCACCACCAATCCGGCAGGGAAAGGAAAAACTGTTTTTT.

This clonotype has at least ten counts. The rearrangement uses TRBV19 and TRBJ1-5, with D maybe TRBD1 (5 bases). The V and J ends lost 5 bases and 5 bases respectively, with 16 bases between them. The germline CDR1 and CDR2 sequences are LNHDA and SQIVND (reference sequence). The CDR3 consists of 15 residues. CDR3 in amino acids: CASSLGHSGYQPQHF. For the CDR3, the DNA is TGTGCCAGTAGTTTAGGACATTCGGGGTATCAGCCCCAGCATTTT.

There are many counts of this clonotype. The V call is TRBV7-9, the J call TRBJ1-3; D gene uncertain. V lost 2 bases to trimming and J lost 0 bases, with 11 bases between them. This CDR3 has 16 residues. Germline values: CDR1 SEHNR, CDR2 FQNEAQ (reference sequence). Here the CDR3 DNA reads TGTGCCAGCAGCTTAAGTTCTGGGATCTCTGGAAACACCATATATTTT. Amino acid sequence: CASSLSSGISGNTIYF.

This clonotype was counted between two and nine times. The CDR3 is CASSYSLKLVRPPYEQYF. The DNA for the CDR3 is TGTGCCAGCAGTTACTCGCTTAAACTAGTTAGGCCCCCCTACGAGCAGTACTTC. This rearrangement joins TRBV6-5 to TRBJ2-7; D may be TRBD2 (5 bases). This CDR3 comprises 18 residues. Trimming took 0 bases from V and 2 from J, leaving 20 bases between them. CDR1 and CDR2 (germline): MNHEY, SVGAGI.

This clonotype was seen many times. The V call is TRBV12-3 or TRBV12-4, the J call TRBJ2-2, with a possible D match to TRBD1 (5 bases). With 8 bases removed from V and 0 bases from J, the gap between germline ends came to 7 bases. The CDR3 runs 13 residues. The CDR3, as DNA: TGTGCCAGCGACAGTTCGAACACCGGGGAGCTGTTTTTT. Translating it yields CASDSSNTGELFF.

This clonotype occurred many times. The gene calls are TRBV2 and TRBJ2-1, with 8 bases aligning to TRBD2. The CDR3 extends over 16 amino acids. V dropped 4 bases and J dropped 3; count of bases not matched to a gene: 8. Looked up from germline, CDR1 is SNHLY and CDR2 is FYNNEI. CDR3 in DNA: TGTGCCAGCAGTGCGAGCGGGAGTCGGTTCTACAATGAGCAGTTCTTC. This sequence encodes CASSASGSRFYNEQFF.

This clonotype was recorded many times. As DNA, the CDR3 is TGTGCCAGCAGTTTCCGGGCCATAGAAGAGACCCAGTACTTC. Residues: CASSFRAIEETQYF. The chain joins TRBV2 to TRBJ2-5; D is unresolved. V shed 5 bases and J shed 3 bases, with 13 bases lying between them. Germline loops: CDR1 SNHLY, CDR2 FYNNEI. The CDR3 totals 14 residues.

The chain combines TRBV28 with TRBJ2-3; 11 nucleotides align to TRBD1. CDR1 is MDHEN and CDR2 is SYDVKM in the germline V gene. The CDR3 has 15 amino acids. Trimming cost V 8 bases and J 5 bases; bases outside gene matches: 9. The CDR3: CASGTGTGGRDTQYF. CDR3 bases: TGTGCCAGCGGAACCGGGACAGGGGGACGAGATACGCAGTATTTT.

This clonotype was observed many times. The V gene is TRBV2, the J gene TRBJ2-7, with 7 bases identical to TRBD1. J lost 2 bases, V lost 0 bases, and 4 bases had no gene match. Germline lookup yields CDR1 SNHLY and CDR2 FYNNEI. This CDR3 has 15 residues. CDR3 in amino acids: CASSEAPGTAYEQYF. The DNA of the CDR3 is TGTGCCAGCAGTGAAGCCCCCGGGACAGCCTACGAGCAGTACTTC.

Only one count was recorded for this clonotype. A read error may be the cause here, since a much bigger clone is one base away. V and J are TRBV19 and TRBJ2-7, with TRBD2 matching over 12 bases. V gave up 3 bases and J gave up 3 bases; unmatched junction bases: 9. CDR1 is LNHDA, CDR2 SQIVND, per germline (reference sequence). CDR3 length: 17 residues. The CDR3 here is CASSIFIGTSGRYEQYF. In DNA form, the CDR3 reads TGTGCCAGTAGTATCTTCATCGGGACTAGCGGGCGCTACGAGCAGTACTTC. The full variable domain, rest sourced from reference TRBV19 and TRBJ2-7, is DGGITQSPKYLFRKEGQNVTLSCEQNLNHDAMYWYRQDPGQGLRLIYYSQIVNDFQKGDIAEGYSVSREKKESFPLTVTSAQKNPTAFYLCASSIFIGTSGRYEQYFGPGTRLTVT.

This clonotype has a handful of counts. Without the conserved terminal phenylalanine or tryptophan, this CDR3 likely stems from a read error. The chain couples TRBV4-3 to TRBJ2-3, with a tentative D call TRBD2 (5 bases). CDR1 LGHNA and CDR2 YSLEER come from the germline V gene. V was pared by 3 bases and J by 0 bases, with 13 bases between. The CDR3 totals 16 residues. CDR3 nucleotide sequence: TGCGCCAGCAGCCAGTCTAGCCGGGCAAGCACAGATACGCAGTATTTA. Its translation: CASSQSSRASTDTQYL.

This clonotype was found many times. V gene TRBV7-9 combines with J gene TRBJ2-3, with D possibly being TRBD1 (6 bases). The germline V and J ends were trimmed by 5 bases and 0 bases, with 15 bases remaining between them. Germline values: CDR1 SEHNR, CDR2 FQNEAQ (reference sequence). The CDR3 has 16 amino acids. CDR3 sequence: CASSGAVGASTDTQYF. CDR3 coding DNA: TGTGCCAGCAGCGGCGCGGTGGGGGCTAGCACAGATACGCAGTATTTT. The whole variable domain, filled in from reference TRBV7-9 and TRBJ2-3, reads DTGVSQNPRHKITKRGQNVTFRCDPISEHNRLYWYRQTLGQGPEFLTYFQNEAQLEKSRLLSDRFSAERPKGSFSTLEIQRTEQGDSAMYLCASSGAVGASTDTQYFGPGTRLTVL.

This clonotype was seen at least ten times. The chain couples TRBV13 to TRBJ1-5; the match to TRBD1 covers 7 bases. The CDR3 is 14 amino acids. Losses at the gene ends were 3 bases for V and 3 bases for J; bases not matched to a gene: 2. Germline V lookup: CDR1 PRHDT, CDR2 FYEKMQ (reference sequence). The CDR3 region is CASSFTGANQPQHF. DNA of the CDR3: TGTGCCAGCAGCTTCACAGGGGCCAATCAGCCCCAGCATTTT.

The table lists this clonotype with many counts. The gene calls are TRBV7-9 and TRBJ1-1, with 9 bases lining up with TRBD1. The CDR3 is made up of 14 amino acids. Losses at the gene ends were 1 base for V and 6 bases for J; bases not matched to a gene: 3. Germline V gives CDR1 SEHNR, CDR2 FQNEAQ (reference sequence). In DNA, the CDR3 is TGTGCCAGCAGCTTAGTACAGGGGGCATCTGAAGCTTTCTTT. Translating it yields CASSLVQGASEAFF.

This clonotype was detected many times. The chain has TRBV4-3 and TRBJ2-7; 8 bases map to TRBD1. V shed 2 bases and J 3 bases; nucleotides not matched to a gene: 6. This CDR3 comprises 15 residues. Germline lookup yields CDR1 LGHNA and CDR2 YSLEER. Written as DNA, the CDR3 is TGCGCCAGCAGCCAAATGCAGGGGGCTTTCTACGAGCAGTACTTC. Amino acid sequence: CASSQMQGAFYEQYF.

This clonotype occurred many times. The V and J genes are TRBV19 and TRBJ1-2; D is ambiguous. CDR1 and CDR2 from the germline V gene are LNHDA and SQIVND (reference sequence). Trimming pared 3 bases from V and 3 bases from J, leaving 14 bases between. CDR3 length equals 15 residues. CDR3 loop: CASSMGRQIDYGYTF. CDR3 DNA sequence: TGTGCCAGTAGTATGGGAAGGCAAATAGACTATGGCTACACCTTC.

There are many counts of this clonotype. This chain joins TRBV2 and TRBJ2-3; D may be TRBD1 (5 bases). Germline values: CDR1 SNHLY, CDR2 FYNNEI. Deletions cut 6 bases from V and 3 bases from J, with 10 bases between. CDR3 length: 13 residues. This CDR3 reads CASSETVTDTQYF. CDR3 coding DNA: TGTGCCAGCAGCGAGACAGTTACAGATACGCAGTATTTT.

The table lists this clonotype with many counts. The J gene is TRBJ2-7, the V gene TRBV28, with 10 bases lining up with TRBD1. Germline-derived CDR1 and CDR2 are MDHEN and SYDVKM. The CDR3 length is 16 residues. Trimming at V came to 5 bases and at J to 3 bases, leaving 10 bases not matched to a gene. CDR3 loop: CASSPPWDRGYYEQYF. The CDR3 bases are TGTGCCAGCAGTCCACCGTGGGACAGGGGCTACTACGAGCAGTACTTC.

Comments on this clonotype: Being one base from a much bigger clone, this may be a read error. V is TRBV5-5 and J is TRBJ1-6; 7 nucleotides match TRBD1. The germline V gene has CDR1 SGHKS and CDR2 YYEKEE (reference sequence). The CDR3 consists of 14 residues. DNA for the CDR3: TGTGCCAGCAGCTTGGGGACAGGCAATCCACCCCCCCACTTT. As protein: CASSLGTGNPPPHF.

V gene TRBV20-1 combines with J gene TRBJ2-1, with D tentatively TRBD2 (5 bases). Germline-derived CDR1 and CDR2 are DFQATT and SNEGSKA (reference sequence). This CDR3 region has 15 residues. The V gene lost 2 bases and the J gene lost 8 bases, with 19 bases spanning the gap. CDR3 sequence: CSARLTTRISYEQFF. The CDR3 coding sequence is TGCAGTGCTAGACTGACTACACGAATTTCCTATGAGCAGTTCTTC.

This clonotype was seen at least ten times. The chain uses TRBV7-9 and TRBJ1-1, with D tentatively TRBD1 (6 bases). Trimming removed 5 bases from V and 7 bases from J, with 14 bases in between. From germline, CDR1 is SEHNR and CDR2 FQNEAQ (reference sequence). There are 13 residues in the CDR3. This CDR3 is CASSPTGQDEAFF. CDR3 DNA: TGTGCCAGCAGCCCAACGGGACAAGATGAAGCTTTCTTT.